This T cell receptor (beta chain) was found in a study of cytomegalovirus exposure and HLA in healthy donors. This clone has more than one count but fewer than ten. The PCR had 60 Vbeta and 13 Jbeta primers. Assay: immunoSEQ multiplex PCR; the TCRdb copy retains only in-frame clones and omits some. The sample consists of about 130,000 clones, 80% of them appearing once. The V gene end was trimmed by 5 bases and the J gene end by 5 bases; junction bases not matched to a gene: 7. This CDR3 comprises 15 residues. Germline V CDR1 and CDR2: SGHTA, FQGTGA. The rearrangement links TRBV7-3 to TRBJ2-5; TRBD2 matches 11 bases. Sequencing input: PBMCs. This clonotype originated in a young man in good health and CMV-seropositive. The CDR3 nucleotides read TGTGCCAGCAGCGGTAGCGGGGGGGCCGGTGAGACCCAGTACTTC. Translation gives CASSGSGGAGETQYF.